A single sample gave rise to the 25 T cell receptor beta chains below, sequenced in a study of blood T cell repertoires in COVID-19. Clones were sequenced by immunoSEQ multiplex PCR, and TCRdb holds only the in-frame ones, with some missing. The sample has around 190,000 clones, around 80% seen once. Sequencing input: peripheral blood. The receptors were gathered from a human donor in a cohort sampled during active COVID-19.

The chain combines TRBV5-4 with TRBJ2-1; D is perhaps TRBD2 (7 bases). The V gene lost 0 bases and the J gene lost 2 bases, with 9 bases spanning the gap. Germline lookup yields CDR1 SGHNT and CDR2 YYREEE (reference sequence). The CDR3 is 15 residues long. CDR3 coding DNA: TGTGCCAGCAGCTTGGGGGGGGGCGCCTACAATGAGCAGTTCTTC. Protein: CASSLGGGAYNEQFF.

The rearrangement links TRBV28 to TRBJ2-2, with 9 positions matching TRBD2. This CDR3 spans 18 amino acids. Germline CDR1 reads MDHEN; CDR2 reads SYDVKM. With 6 bases clipped from V and 7 bases from J, the junction kept 18 bases outside the gene matches. As DNA, the CDR3 is TGTGCCAGCAGCCTACTAAGCGGGAGGCCTAGAAAAGGCGGGGAGCTGTTTTTT. It encodes CASSLLSGRPRKGGELFF.

The chain links TRBV15 to TRBJ1-1; D might be TRBD1 (5 bases). Looked up from germline, CDR1 is LNHNV and CDR2 is YYDKDF (reference sequence). The ends were cut back, 1 base at V and 2 bases at J, with 8 bases in the middle. There are 14 residues in the CDR3. Here the CDR3 reads CATSRGRANTEAFF. The CDR3 DNA follows: TGTGCCACCAGCAGAGGCAGGGCCAACACTGAAGCTTTCTTT.

The chain's CDR3 is CASSPLPRGDGYTF. The CDR3 nucleotides read TGTGCCAGCTCACCACTTCCCAGGGGCGACGGCTACACCTTC. The rearrangement joins TRBV18 to TRBJ1-2; TRBD1 might be the D (6 bases). Trimming stripped 1 base from V and 8 bases from J, with 14 bases between. The germline V gene encodes CDR1 KGHSH and CDR2 LQKENI. This CDR3 contains 14 residues.

The rearrangement joins TRBV5-4 to TRBJ2-1; D is perhaps TRBD2 (5 bases). Germline V CDR1 and CDR2: SGHNT, YYREEE (reference sequence). The CDR3 runs to 13 residues. Trimming removed 0 bases from V and 7 bases from J, with 8 bases in between. This CDR3 reads CASSLGLANEQFF. The DNA of the CDR3 is TGTGCCAGCAGCTTGGGGCTAGCAAATGAGCAGTTCTTC.

The chain combines TRBV27 with TRBJ2-1; unclear D gene. Trimming took off 5 bases at V and 1 base at J, with 12 bases between the two ends. The CDR3 contains 15 residues. CDR1 is MNHEY and CDR2 is SMNVEV in the germline V gene (reference sequence). For the CDR3, the DNA is TGTGCCAGCAGTCCCCTAGGAACTTCCTACAATGAGCAGTTCTTC. It codes for CASSPLGTSYNEQFF.

The V call is TRBV5-1, the J call TRBJ2-5; 10 bases align to TRBD2. Germline V gene lookup returns CDR1 SGHRS and CDR2 YFSETQ. The CDR3 length is 15 residues. Trimming took 1 base from V and 2 from J; bases not matched to a gene: 2. The CDR3 DNA follows: TGCGCCAGCAGCTTGATGACTAGCGGGCAAGAGACCCAGTACTTC. It translates to CASSLMTSGQETQYF.

In its sample, this clone was seen a few times. This sequence joins TRBV4-1 and TRBJ2-7, with TRBD2 matching 12 bases. This CDR3 is built from 15 residues. Looked up from germline, CDR1 is MGHRA and CDR2 is YSYEKL. V shed 2 bases and J 5 bases; nucleotides not matched to a gene: 4. The CDR3 here is CASSQLLAGGNEQYF. The CDR3 DNA reads TGCGCCAGCAGCCAACTTCTAGCGGGAGGGAACGAGCAGTACTTC.

The chain joins TRBV18 to TRBJ2-1; 9 nucleotides match TRBD1. Germline CDR1 reads KGHSH; CDR2 reads LQKENI. The CDR3 is made up of 15 amino acids. J lost 4 bases, V lost 2 bases, and 3 bases had no gene match. The DNA of the CDR3 is TGTGCCAGCTCACCAAGGACAGGGGCGTACAATGAGCAGTTCTTC. Its translation: CASSPRTGAYNEQFF.

CDR3 nucleotide sequence: TGTGCCAGCAGCTTATTAGGGGGCGTCTACAATGAGCAGTTCTTC. Amino acid sequence: CASSLLGGVYNEQFF. J is TRBJ2-1 and V is TRBV7-6, with 7 bases fitting TRBD1. Germline V gives CDR1 SGHVS, CDR2 FNYEAQ. The CDR3 runs 15 residues. With 2 bases clipped from V and 3 bases from J, the junction kept 4 bases outside the gene matches.

The chain combines TRBV28 with TRBJ2-7; no clear D gene. The V gene lost 7 bases and the J gene lost 0 bases, with 7 bases spanning the gap. Germline V gene sequence: CDR1 MDHEN, CDR2 SYDVKM. The CDR3 loop spans 12 amino acids. In DNA form, the CDR3 reads TGTGCCAGCACCTCACACTCCTACGAGCAGTACTTC. This translates into CASTSHSYEQYF.

Comment on this clone: Additional DNA sequences in this sample encode the identical CDR3. The chain is built from TRBV7-8 and TRBJ2-7; TRBD1 matches at 8 bases. The germline CDR1 and CDR2 sequences are SGHVS and FQNEAQ. V lost 0 bases, J lost 2 bases, and 3 bases stayed unmatched. The CDR3 consists of 15 residues. CDR3 DNA: TGTGCCAGCAGCTTAGCGTCAGGGGGCCCCTACGAGCAGTACTTC. Its protein is CASSLASGGPYEQYF.

A single count supports this clone. The rearrangement uses TRBV29-1 and TRBJ1-5; no clear D gene. Trimming removed 6 bases at V and 5 bases at J, with 17 bases between. This CDR3 comprises 14 residues. Germline CDR1 is SQVTM and CDR2 is ANQGSEA. The CDR3 coding sequence is TGCAGCGTCCTGTTAGCAGAGTCCGATCAGCCCCAGCATTTT. Its translation: CSVLLAESDQPQHF.

The rearrangement uses TRBV7-9 and TRBJ1-4; D unclear. The V end lost 2 bases, the J end lost 0 bases, and 7 bases lay between the germline ends. Germline V lookup: CDR1 SEHNR, CDR2 FQNEAQ (reference sequence). This CDR3 comprises 15 residues. The CDR3 DNA is TGTGCCAGCAGCTTAATTATTGCAACTAATGAAAAACTGTTTTTT. Residues: CASSLIIATNEKLFF.

This chain connects TRBV24-1 to TRBJ2-1, with TRBD2 identical over 12 bases. There are 15 residues in the CDR3. Germline V gene lookup returns CDR1 KGHDR and CDR2 SFDVKD. The V gene end was trimmed by 1 base and the J gene end by 8 bases; junction bases not matched to a gene: 2. CDR3 sequence (DNA): TGTGCCACCAGTGATTTCACTAGCGGGAGGTATGAGCAGTTCTTC. Translated, it gives CATSDFTSGRYEQFF.

The rearrangement joins TRBV5-1 to TRBJ1-4, with TRBD1 matching over 10 bases. Germline CDR1 SGHRS, CDR2 YFSETQ. V lost 4 bases and J lost 5; bases outside the gene matches: 2. The length of the CDR3 is 14 residues. CDR3 residues: CASSQGQGNEKLFF. CDR3 nucleotide sequence: TGCGCCAGCAGCCAGGGACAGGGGAATGAAAAACTGTTTTTT.

The chain is built from TRBV10-3 and TRBJ1-1, with D tentatively TRBD1 (6 bases). With 6 bases removed from V and 0 bases from J, the gap between germline ends came to 14 bases. Germline CDR1 ENHRY, CDR2 SYGVKD. CDR3 length equals 15 residues. The CDR3: CAIREKQGLNTEAFF. Written as DNA, the CDR3 is TGTGCCATCAGGGAAAAACAGGGATTGAACACTGAAGCTTTCTTT.

This chain connects TRBV11-3 to TRBJ2-2; maybe TRBD2 (5 bases). The CDR3 loop spans 13 amino acids. V was trimmed by 4 bases and J by 5 bases, leaving 8 bases between them. Per the germline V gene, CDR1 is SGHNT and CDR2 is YENEEA. The CDR3 DNA reads as TGTGCCAGCAGCTCCCGCGGGACCGGGGAGCTGTTTTTT. Residues: CASSSRGTGELFF.

This clone was seen once. The rearrangement links TRBV14 to TRBJ2-3; TRBD1 is a possible D gene (6 bases). Germline lookup yields CDR1 SGHDN and CDR2 FVKESK. Trimming cost V 2 bases and J 6 bases, with 9 bases left between them. The CDR3 is 13 amino acids. The CDR3 loop is CASSQNQGDTQYF. DNA for the CDR3: TGTGCCAGCAGCCAAAATCAGGGGGATACGCAGTATTTT.

This rearrangement joins TRBV15 to TRBJ2-1; 9 positions agree with TRBD2. Germline V lookup: CDR1 LNHNV, CDR2 YYDKDF (reference sequence). This CDR3 spans 15 amino acids. V was pared by 3 bases and J by 0 bases, with 0 bases of the junction left unmatched. The CDR3 DNA is TGTGCCACCAGCAGTAGCGGGGGCTCCTACAATGAGCAGTTCTTC. Translation: CATSSSGGSYNEQFF.

The table lists this clone with a few counts. This rearrangement joins TRBV5-4 to TRBJ2-7; D is possibly TRBD1 (5 bases). Germline CDR1 reads SGHNT; CDR2 reads YYREEE (reference sequence). The CDR3 totals 13 residues. Trimming shortened V by 3 bases and J by 2 bases, and 9 bases separated the two germline ends. In DNA form, the CDR3 reads TGTGCCAGCAGCTCTGTAGGGGCCTACGAGCAGTACTTC. Residues: CASSSVGAYEQYF.

The J gene is TRBJ2-5, the V gene TRBV25-1, with D hard to call. V was pared by 0 bases and J by 5 bases, with 4 bases between. This CDR3 is 12 amino acids long. The germline V gene has CDR1 MGHDK and CDR2 SYGVNS. This chain's CDR3 is CASSEYLETQYF. CDR3 sequence (DNA): TGTGCCAGCAGTGAATACTTGGAGACCCAGTACTTC.

The gene calls are TRBV7-2 and TRBJ1-1; perhaps TRBD1 as D (6 bases). Trimming cost V 3 bases and J 2 bases, with 10 bases left between them. This CDR3 is 14 amino acids long. Per the germline V gene, CDR1 is SGHTA and CDR2 is FQGNSA. The CDR3 here is CASSFRTVNTEAFF. As DNA, the CDR3 is TGTGCCAGCAGCTTTCGGACAGTTAACACTGAAGCTTTCTTT.

The chain joins TRBV6-6 to TRBJ2-5, with 8 bases fitting TRBD1. V lost 6 bases and J lost 5; bases outside the gene matches: 14. Germline lookup yields CDR1 MNHNY and CDR2 SVGAGI (reference sequence). The CDR3 sequence is 16 residues long. CDR3 coding DNA: TGTGCCAGCAGCCGATCGACAGGGGCAATATGGGAGACCCAGTACTTC. Its translation: CASSRSTGAIWETQYF.

The chain uses TRBV3-1 (or the pseudogene TRBV3-2) and TRBJ1-6; 8 bases are a match to TRBD1. Germline assignment: CDR1 LGHDT and CDR2 YNNKEL (reference sequence). The CDR3 is 15 amino acids. V shed 6 bases and J 7 bases; nucleotides not matched to a gene: 8. The CDR3 loop is CASSRTGNGNSPLHF. In DNA form, the CDR3 reads TGTGCCAGCAGTCGGACAGGGAACGGGAATTCACCCCTCCACTTT.